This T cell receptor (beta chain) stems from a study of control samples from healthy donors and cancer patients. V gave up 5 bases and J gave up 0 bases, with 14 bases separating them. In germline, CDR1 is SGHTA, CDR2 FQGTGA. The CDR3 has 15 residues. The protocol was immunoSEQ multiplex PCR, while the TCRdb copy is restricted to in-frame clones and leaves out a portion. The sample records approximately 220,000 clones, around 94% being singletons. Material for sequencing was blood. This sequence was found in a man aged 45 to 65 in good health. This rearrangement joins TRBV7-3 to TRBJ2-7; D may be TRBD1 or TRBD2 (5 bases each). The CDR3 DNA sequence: TGTGCCAGCAGCCCCGTGACGGGACCCTCCTACGAGCAGTACTTC. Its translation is CASSPVTGPSYEQYF.